The TCR beta chain under discussion was sequenced for a study of persistence of HIV-infected CD4 T cells. The CDR3 spans 12 residues. V dropped 2 bases and J dropped 9; count of bases not matched to a gene: 3. Germline CDR1 and CDR2: SEHNR and FQNEAQ (reference sequence). To note about this clone: Its antigen is not known.

The stimulus was lysate of CMV-infected fibroblasts, 9 to 10 ug/mL. Sorted nonresponding memory CD4+ T cells were CD40L-negative, CD69-negative, CD45RO-high. The libraries were made with immunoSEQ version 4 in survey mode. Produced via immunoSEQ multiplex PCR; TCRdb's table is partial and in-frame only. Among 48,000 or so clones listed, more than 60% were seen once. The source was CD4+ T cells sorted from PBMCs after approximately 19-hour stimulation, collected from a patient who received antiretroviral therapy. This chain joins TRBV7-9 and TRBJ1-1; 7 nucleotides match TRBD1. This sequence was found in an adult man with HIV who was CMV-seropositive. This CDR3 reads CASSLQQGKAFF. As DNA, the CDR3 is TGTGCCAGCAGCTTACAACAGGGGAAAGCTTTCTTT.